The 28 T cell receptor beta chains given below trace back to one sample, sequenced in a study of blood T cell repertoires in COVID-19. Assay: immunoSEQ multiplex PCR; the TCRdb copy retains only in-frame clones and omits some. The top ten clones hold approximately 8.6% of a sample with about 230,000 clones, around four fifths of them seen once. Sequencing was performed on peripheral blood. The receptors shown here come from a man in his forties or fifties with active or convalescent COVID-19.

The chain couples TRBV20-1 to TRBJ1-6; D possibly corresponds to TRBD1 (6 bases). V was cut by 3 bases and J by 2 bases, with 17 bases left in between. The CDR3 consists of 17 residues. Per the germline V gene, CDR1 is DFQATT and CDR2 is SNEGSKA (reference sequence). The CDR3 DNA is TGCAGTGCTAGTCCATCGGACAGTATCGCCTATAATTCACCCCTCCACTTT. Residues: CSASPSDSIAYNSPLHF.

This chain connects TRBV7-2 to TRBJ2-7; D is possibly TRBD2 (6 bases). CDR1 and CDR2 from the germline V gene are SGHTA and FQGNSA. Trimming cost V 6 bases and J 3 bases, with 15 bases left between them. CDR3 length: 14 amino acids. CDR3 sequence (DNA): TGTGCCAGCAGGGGGGGTGGGTCAAACTACGAGCAGTACTTC. This encodes CASRGGGSNYEQYF.

This clone has just a few counts. The chain is built from TRBV24-1 and TRBJ1-5; TRBD1 agrees at 7 bases. Germline CDR1 is KGHDR and CDR2 is SFDVKD. The trim removed 6 bases at V and 1 base at J, leaving 8 bases unmatched. The CDR3 loop spans 16 amino acids. The CDR3 region has the DNA TGTGCCACCAGTCCGAGATACAGGGGAAGCAATCAGCCCCAGCATTTT. Protein product: CATSPRYRGSNQPQHF.

A single count supports this clone. The CDR3 nucleotides read TGCGCCAGCAGCTGGAGACAGGGGCCCGGCGAGCAGTACTTC. This translates into CASSWRQGPGEQYF. V gene TRBV5-1 combines with J gene TRBJ2-7; 8 nucleotides line up with TRBD1. The V and J ends lost 3 bases and 6 bases, in that order; junction bases with no gene match: 8. Per the germline V gene, CDR1 is SGHRS and CDR2 is YFSETQ. The CDR3 has 14 residues.

The genes are TRBV20-1 and TRBJ1-1, with D possibly TRBD1 on 5 matching bases. Per germline, CDR1 DFQATT and CDR2 SNEGSKA (reference sequence). The CDR3 has 11 residues. With 5 bases removed from V and 5 bases from J, the gap between germline ends came to 9 bases. As DNA, the CDR3 is TGCAGTGCTGAGGAGGGGACTGAAGCTTTCTTT. It translates to CSAEEGTEAFF.

This clone was observed a single time. The chain recombines TRBV6-4 with TRBJ1-2; TRBD1 matches at 12 bases. With 0 bases clipped from V and 4 bases from J, the junction kept 6 bases outside the gene matches. The CDR3 covers 17 residues. Germline lookup yields CDR1 MRHNA and CDR2 SNTAGT. CDR3 amino acids: CASSDSSGTGGLYGYTF. The CDR3 nucleotides read TGTGCCAGCAGTGACTCTAGCGGGACAGGGGGCCTCTATGGCTACACCTTC.

Regarding this clone: The same CDR3 can be traced to other DNA sequences in this sample. The V call is TRBV20-1, the J call TRBJ2-7; D uncertain. This CDR3 spans 11 amino acids. CDR1 and CDR2 from the germline V gene are DFQATT and SNEGSKA (reference sequence). The germline V and J ends were trimmed by 1 base and 4 bases, with 5 bases remaining between them. The CDR3 loop is CSARASYEQYF. For the CDR3, the DNA is TGCAGTGCTAGAGCGTCGTACGAGCAGTACTTC.

This clone was counted only a few times. This sequence joins TRBV9 and TRBJ2-2, with D possibly TRBD2 on 6 matching bases. The CDR3 covers 16 residues. V was pared by 4 bases and J by 4 bases, with 17 bases between. The germline CDR1 and CDR2 sequences are SGDLS and YYNGEE. For the CDR3, the DNA is TGTGCCAGCAGCACCCGAGGAGAGGGACTCACCGGGGAGCTGTTTTTT. Translated, it gives CASSTRGEGLTGELFF.

The chain joins TRBV2 to TRBJ2-1, with a weak D call TRBD1 (6 bases). CDR3 length: 16 residues. Between the trimmed V and J ends, which lost 0 bases and 0 bases, there was a span of 9 bases. Germline assignment: CDR1 SNHLY and CDR2 FYNNEI. This chain's CDR3 is CASSEAGTSSYNEQFF. The CDR3 DNA reads as TGTGCCAGCAGTGAAGCAGGGACAAGCTCCTACAATGAGCAGTTCTTC. Supplemented by reference TRBV2 and TRBJ2-1, the full variable domain reads EPEVTQTPSHQVTQMGQEVILRCVPISNHLYFYWYRQILGQKVEFLVSFYNNEISEKSEIFDDQFSVERPDGSNFTLKIRSTKLEDSAMYFCASSEAGTSSYNEQFFGPGTRLTVL.

The J gene is TRBJ2-3, the V gene TRBV19, with TRBD2 matching 9 bases. The germline V gene has CDR1 LNHDA and CDR2 SQIVND (reference sequence). V dropped 6 bases and J dropped 1; count of bases not matched to a gene: 5. CDR3 length: 15 amino acids. This CDR3 reads CASSLTSGGTDTQYF. In DNA form, the CDR3 reads TGTGCCAGTAGCTTGACTAGCGGAGGCACAGATACGCAGTATTTT.

The rearrangement joins TRBV6-6 to TRBJ1-3; D possibly corresponds to TRBD1 (5 bases). From germline, CDR1 is MNHNY and CDR2 SVGAGI (reference sequence). The CDR3 has 15 amino acids. Trimming pared 5 bases from V and 4 bases from J, leaving 15 bases between. The CDR3 loop reads CASSQAGGSGNTIYF. The CDR3 nucleotides read TGTGCCAGCAGTCAAGCCGGGGGGTCCGGAAACACCATATATTTT.

The chain combines TRBV6-5 with TRBJ1-1; 9 bases align to TRBD1. CDR1 and CDR2 from the germline V gene are MNHEY and SVGAGI. V gave up 5 bases and J gave up 6 bases; unmatched junction bases: 1. This CDR3 has 12 residues. The CDR3 here is CASSTGGPEAFF. The CDR3 coding sequence is TGTGCCAGCAGTACAGGGGGCCCTGAAGCTTTCTTT.

This clone occurred a few times. The chain has TRBV5-8 and TRBJ1-2; 10 bases are a match to TRBD1. CDR3 length: 16 residues. CDR1 SGHTS and CDR2 YDEGEE come from the germline V gene. With V trimmed by 3 bases and J by 3 bases, 8 bases remained unmatched. CDR3 region: CASSSAGTGVYYGYTF. The CDR3 coding sequence is TGTGCCAGCAGCTCCGCTGGGACAGGGGTCTACTATGGCTACACCTTC.

For this clone: A read error may explain this, as a much larger clone is one base away. J is TRBJ2-5 and V is TRBV2, with 8 bases fitting TRBD2. Germline V CDR1 and CDR2: SNHLY, FYNNEI. There are 13 residues in the CDR3. V dropped 5 bases and J dropped 1; count of bases not matched to a gene: 0. For the CDR3, the DNA is TGTGCCAGCAGTACTAGCGGCCAAGAGACCCAGTACTTC. Its protein is CASSTSGQETQYF.

This chain links TRBV11-2 with TRBJ1-2; TRBD1 matches 7 bases. Germline CDR1 SGHAT, CDR2 FQNNGV. The CDR3 is 14 residues long. Trimming removed 3 bases from V and 0 bases from J; junction bases left unmatched: 1. CDR3 DNA: TGTGCCAGCAGCTTGACAGGGACTAACTATGGCTACACCTTC. As protein: CASSLTGTNYGYTF.

CDR3 bases: TGTGCCAGCAGCTTAGGCCCGTTAGCTAACTATGGCTACACCTTC. Residues: CASSLGPLANYGYTF. The J gene is TRBJ1-2, the V gene TRBV7-2; D gene uncertain. Between the trimmed V and J ends, which lost 1 base and 0 bases, there was a span of 9 bases. The CDR3 covers 15 residues. From germline, CDR1 is SGHTA and CDR2 FQGNSA.

The chain couples TRBV11-2 to TRBJ2-2; 8 bases agree with TRBD1. The CDR3 covers 16 residues. The V and J ends lost 5 bases and 2 bases, in that order; junction bases with no gene match: 7. CDR1 and CDR2 (germline): SGHAT, FQNNGV. CDR3 bases: TGTGCCAGCAGCGTCCCCGCAGGGGGCAACACCGGGGAGCTGTTTTTT. This translates into CASSVPAGGNTGELFF. Full variable domain (missing parts from reference TRBV11-2 and TRBJ2-2): EAGVAQSPRYKIIEKRQSVAFWCNPISGHATLYWYQQILGQGPKLLIQFQNNGVVDDSQLPKDRFSAERLKGVDSTLKIQPAKLEDSAVYLCASSVPAGGNTGELFFGEGSRLTVL.

The rearrangement joins TRBV20-1 to TRBJ2-2, with D perhaps matching TRBD2 (5 bases). Germline CDR1 reads DFQATT; CDR2 reads SNEGSKA (reference sequence). V lost 2 bases to trimming and J lost 9 bases, with 7 bases between them. The CDR3 has 11 amino acids. CDR3 region: CSARSGWELFF. The CDR3 nucleotides read TGCAGTGCTAGATCGGGGTGGGAGCTGTTTTTT.

The chain carries TRBV4-1 and TRBJ1-2, with TRBD1 identical over 10 bases. The CDR3 sequence is 14 residues long. Unmatched junction bases numbered 6, after V lost 3 bases and J lost 8 bases. The germline V gene has CDR1 MGHRA and CDR2 YSYEKL. For the CDR3, the DNA is TGCGCCAGCAGCCAGCCCGGGACAGGGGTCGGCTACACCTTC. Its translation: CASSQPGTGVGYTF.

This clone has a handful of counts. This chain uses TRBV9 with TRBJ2-3, with 7 bases fitting TRBD2. Germline V gene lookup returns CDR1 SGDLS and CDR2 YYNGEE. The CDR3 is 15 residues long. V dropped 0 bases and J dropped 2; count of bases not matched to a gene: 3. CDR3: CASSVGGLNTDTQYF. CDR3 nucleotides: TGTGCCAGCAGCGTAGGGGGACTAAACACAGATACGCAGTATTTT.

The J gene is TRBJ1-1, the V gene TRBV15; D is possibly TRBD1 (5 bases). Trimming stripped 4 bases from V and 2 bases from J, with 8 bases between. The CDR3 contains 13 residues. Germline loops: CDR1 LNHNV, CDR2 YYDKDF (reference sequence). The CDR3 loop reads CATSTTVNTEAFF. In DNA form, the CDR3 reads TGTGCCACCAGCACGACAGTAAACACTGAAGCTTTCTTT. The whole variable domain, filled in from reference TRBV15 and TRBJ1-1, reads DAMVIQNPRYQVTQFGKPVTLSCSQTLNHNVMYWYQQKSSQAPKLLFHYYDKDFNNEADTPDNFQSRRPNTSFCFLDIRSPGLGDTAMYLCATSTTVNTEAFFGQGTRLTVV.

The chain uses TRBV7-9 and TRBJ2-1; D unresolved. Germline CDR1 SEHNR, CDR2 FQNEAQ (reference sequence). This CDR3 region has 12 residues. The V and J ends lost 1 base and 6 bases respectively, with 4 bases between them. The CDR3 protein is CASSLVSNEQFF. The CDR3 coding sequence is TGTGCCAGCAGCTTAGTCAGCAATGAGCAGTTCTTC.

This clone was found a few times. V is TRBV3-1 (or the pseudogene TRBV3-2) and J is TRBJ1-6, with D perhaps matching TRBD1 (6 bases). Germline lookup yields CDR1 LGHDT and CDR2 YNNKEL (reference sequence). The ends were cut back, 2 bases at V and 9 bases at J, with 11 bases in the middle. This CDR3 spans 14 amino acids. The CDR3 region is CASSQPGESSPLHF. The CDR3 DNA sequence: TGTGCCAGCAGCCAACCAGGGGAAAGTTCACCCCTCCACTTT.

The chain joins TRBV30 to TRBJ1-4; D is uncertain. Germline CDR1 reads GTSNPN; CDR2 reads SVGIG (reference sequence). Trimming removed 3 bases from V and 8 bases from J, with 13 bases in between. The CDR3 runs 13 residues. The DNA for the CDR3 is TGTGCCTGGAGCCTTGCAGGTGACGAAAAACTGTTTTTT. Amino acids: CAWSLAGDEKLFF.

This clone was counted a few times. The rearrangement joins TRBV2 to TRBJ2-7; TRBD1 is a possible D gene (6 bases). In germline, CDR1 is SNHLY, CDR2 FYNNEI. Trimming removed 7 bases from V and 2 bases from J, with 9 bases in between. The CDR3 spans 12 residues. This CDR3 is CASKRGTYEQYF. The CDR3 DNA reads as TGTGCCAGCAAGAGGGGGACCTACGAGCAGTACTTC.

CDR3 bases: TGTGCCAGCGGAACAGGGGGCTCCTACAATGAGCAGTTCTTC. It specifies CASGTGGSYNEQFF. The chain combines TRBV25-1 with TRBJ2-1; 8 bases align to TRBD1. With V trimmed by 8 bases and J by 0 bases, 3 bases remained unmatched. The CDR3 loop spans 14 amino acids. CDR1 is MGHDK, CDR2 SYGVNS, per germline.

The chain uses TRBV7-8 and TRBJ2-5; 8 bases are a match to TRBD1. With 4 bases clipped from V and 5 bases from J, the junction kept 9 bases outside the gene matches. CDR1 is SGHVS and CDR2 is FQNEAQ in the germline V gene. CDR3 size: 15 residues. The CDR3 DNA reads TGTGCCAGCAGCTCAGCAGGGGGCCGTGTCGAGACCCAGTACTTC. It codes for CASSSAGGRVETQYF.

There are a few counts of this clone. This chain uses TRBV7-2 with TRBJ2-2; 10 positions agree with TRBD1. The CDR3 extends over 15 amino acids. The ends lost 8 bases at V and 3 bases at J; junction bases unmatched: 6. Germline V gene lookup returns CDR1 SGHTA and CDR2 FQGNSA. The chain's CDR3 is CASWPGQGHTGELFF. The CDR3 DNA sequence: TGTGCCAGCTGGCCGGGACAGGGGCACACCGGGGAGCTGTTTTTT.